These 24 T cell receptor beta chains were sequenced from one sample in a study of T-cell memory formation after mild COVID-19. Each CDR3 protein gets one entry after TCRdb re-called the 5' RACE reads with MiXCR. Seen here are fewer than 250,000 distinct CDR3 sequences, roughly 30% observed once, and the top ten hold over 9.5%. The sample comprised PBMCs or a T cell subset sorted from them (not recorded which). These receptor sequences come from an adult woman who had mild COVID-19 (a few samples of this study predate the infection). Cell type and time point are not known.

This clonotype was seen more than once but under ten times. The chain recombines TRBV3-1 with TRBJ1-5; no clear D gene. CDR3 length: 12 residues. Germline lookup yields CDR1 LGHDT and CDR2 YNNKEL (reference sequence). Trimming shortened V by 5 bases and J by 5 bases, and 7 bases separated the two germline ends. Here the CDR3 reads CASSSLDQPQHF. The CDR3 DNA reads TGTGCCAGCAGCTCGCTGGATCAGCCCCAGCATTTT.

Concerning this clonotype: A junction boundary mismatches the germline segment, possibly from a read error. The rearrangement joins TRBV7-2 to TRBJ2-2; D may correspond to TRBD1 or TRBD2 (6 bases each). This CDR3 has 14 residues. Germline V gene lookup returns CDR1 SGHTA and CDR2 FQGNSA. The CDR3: CASSPRSGAGELLF. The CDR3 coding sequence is TGTGCCAGCAGCCCCCGCTCGGGGGCCGGGGAGCTGTTATTT.

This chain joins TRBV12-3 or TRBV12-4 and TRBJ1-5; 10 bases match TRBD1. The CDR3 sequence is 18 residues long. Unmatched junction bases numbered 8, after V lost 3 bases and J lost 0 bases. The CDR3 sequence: CASSLGGQGTLSNQPQHF. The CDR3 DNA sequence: TGTGCCAGCAGTTTGGGGGGACAGGGGACCCTTAGCAATCAGCCCCAGCATTTT.

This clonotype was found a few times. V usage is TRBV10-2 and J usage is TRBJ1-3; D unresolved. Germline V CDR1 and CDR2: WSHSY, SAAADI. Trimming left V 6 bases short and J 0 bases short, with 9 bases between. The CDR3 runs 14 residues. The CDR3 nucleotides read TGCGCCAGCAGGGTTGCGGGCTCTGGAAACACCATATATTTT. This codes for CASRVAGSGNTIYF.

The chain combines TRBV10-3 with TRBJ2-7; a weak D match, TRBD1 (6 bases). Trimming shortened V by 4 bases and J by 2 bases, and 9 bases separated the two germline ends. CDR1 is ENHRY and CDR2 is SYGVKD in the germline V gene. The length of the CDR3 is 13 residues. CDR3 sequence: CAISGQAPYEQYF. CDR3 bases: TGTGCCATCAGTGGACAGGCTCCCTACGAGCAGTACTTC.

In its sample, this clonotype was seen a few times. In nucleotides, the CDR3 is TGCGCCAGCAGCCAAATCATTAGCGGGAGCACATTAAACGAGCAGTACTTC. Its translation is CASSQIISGSTLNEQYF. The chain employs TRBV4-1 and TRBJ2-7; 9 nucleotides align to TRBD2. V trimming: 2 bases; J trimming: 5 bases; junction bases outside the gene matches: 13. CDR3 length: 17 amino acids. Germline loops: CDR1 MGHRA, CDR2 YSYEKL.

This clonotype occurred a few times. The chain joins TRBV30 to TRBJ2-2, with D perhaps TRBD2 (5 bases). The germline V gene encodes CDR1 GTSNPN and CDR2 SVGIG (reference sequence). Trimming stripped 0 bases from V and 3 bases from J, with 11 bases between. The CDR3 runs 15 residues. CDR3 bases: TGTGCCTGGAGTGTAGAGGGAAGGGACACCGGGGAGCTGTTTTTT. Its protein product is CAWSVEGRDTGELFF.

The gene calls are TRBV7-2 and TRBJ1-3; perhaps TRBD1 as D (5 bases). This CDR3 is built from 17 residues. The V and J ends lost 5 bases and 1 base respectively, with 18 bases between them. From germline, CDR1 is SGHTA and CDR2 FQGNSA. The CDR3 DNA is TGTGCCAGCAGCCGACCTCAGGGTGGATGGTCTGGAAACACCATATATTTT. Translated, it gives CASSRPQGGWSGNTIYF.

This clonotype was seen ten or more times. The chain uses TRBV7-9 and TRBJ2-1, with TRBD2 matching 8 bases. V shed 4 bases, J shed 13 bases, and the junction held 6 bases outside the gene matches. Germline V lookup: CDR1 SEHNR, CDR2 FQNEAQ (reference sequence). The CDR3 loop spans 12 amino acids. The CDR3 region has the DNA TGTGCCAGCAGCTACCGAGCGGGAGCCCAGTTCTTC. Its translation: CASSYRAGAQFF.

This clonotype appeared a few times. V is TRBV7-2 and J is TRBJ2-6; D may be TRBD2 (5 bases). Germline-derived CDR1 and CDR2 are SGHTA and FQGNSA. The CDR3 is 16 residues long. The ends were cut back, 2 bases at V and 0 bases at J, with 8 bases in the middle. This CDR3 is CASSLRAVSGANVLTF. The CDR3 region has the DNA TGTGCCAGCAGCTTAAGAGCGGTCTCTGGGGCCAACGTCCTGACTTTC. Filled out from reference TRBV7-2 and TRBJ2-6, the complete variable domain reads GAGVSQSPSNKVTEKGKDVELRCDPISGHTALYWYRQSLGQGLEFLIYFQGNSAPDKSGLPSDRFSAERTGGSVSTLTIQRTQQEDSAVYLCASSLRAVSGANVLTFGAGSRLTVL.

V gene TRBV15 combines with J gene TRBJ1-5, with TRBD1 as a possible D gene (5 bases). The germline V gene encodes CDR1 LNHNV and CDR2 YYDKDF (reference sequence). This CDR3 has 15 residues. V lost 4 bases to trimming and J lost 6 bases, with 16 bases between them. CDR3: CATSNRQLGIQPQHF. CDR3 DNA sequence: TGTGCCACCAGCAATAGACAGTTAGGAATTCAGCCCCAGCATTTT.

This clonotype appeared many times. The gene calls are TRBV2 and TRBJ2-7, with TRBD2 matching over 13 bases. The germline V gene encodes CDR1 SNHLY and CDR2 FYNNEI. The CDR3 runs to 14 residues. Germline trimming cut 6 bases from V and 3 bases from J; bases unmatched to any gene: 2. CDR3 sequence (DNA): TGTGCCAGCAGGGGACTAGCGGGACGCTACGAGCAGTACTTC. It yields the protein CASRGLAGRYEQYF.

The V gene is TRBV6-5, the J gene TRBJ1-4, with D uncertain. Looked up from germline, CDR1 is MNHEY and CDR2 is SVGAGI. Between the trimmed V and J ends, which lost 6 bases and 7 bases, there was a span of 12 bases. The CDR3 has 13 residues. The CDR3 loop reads CASSLSGSEKLFF. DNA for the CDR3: TGTGCCAGCAGCTTATCGGGGAGTGAAAAACTGTTTTTT.

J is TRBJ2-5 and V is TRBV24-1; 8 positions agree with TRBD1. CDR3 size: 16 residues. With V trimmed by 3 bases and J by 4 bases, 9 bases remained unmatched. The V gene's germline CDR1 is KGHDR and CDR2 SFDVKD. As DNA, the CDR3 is TGTGCCACCAGTGATCCGGGACAGGATGGGCGAGAGACCCAGTACTTC. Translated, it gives CATSDPGQDGRETQYF.

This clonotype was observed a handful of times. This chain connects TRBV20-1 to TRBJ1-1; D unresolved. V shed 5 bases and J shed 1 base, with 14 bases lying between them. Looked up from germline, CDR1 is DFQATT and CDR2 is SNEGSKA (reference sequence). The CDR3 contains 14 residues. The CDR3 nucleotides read TGCAGTGCTTACCGGTGGACCGAGAACACTGAAGCTTTCTTT. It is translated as CSAYRWTENTEAFF.

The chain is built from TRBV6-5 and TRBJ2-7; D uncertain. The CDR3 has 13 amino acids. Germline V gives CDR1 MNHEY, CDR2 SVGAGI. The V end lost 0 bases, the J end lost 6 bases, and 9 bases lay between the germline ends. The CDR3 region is CASSYSKELEQYF. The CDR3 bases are TGTGCCAGCAGTTACTCGAAGGAGCTCGAGCAGTACTTC.

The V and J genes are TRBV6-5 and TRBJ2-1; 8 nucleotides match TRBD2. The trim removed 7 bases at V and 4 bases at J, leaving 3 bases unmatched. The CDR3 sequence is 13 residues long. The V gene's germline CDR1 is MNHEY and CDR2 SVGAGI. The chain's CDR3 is CASTRGGYNEQFF. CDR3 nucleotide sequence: TGTGCCAGCACCCGGGGGGGTTACAATGAGCAGTTCTTC.

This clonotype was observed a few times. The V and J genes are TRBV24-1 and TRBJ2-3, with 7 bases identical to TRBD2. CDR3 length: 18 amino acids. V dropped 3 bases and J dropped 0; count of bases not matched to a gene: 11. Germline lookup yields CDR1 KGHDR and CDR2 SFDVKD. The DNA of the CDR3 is TGTGCCACCAGTGATCCTGTCGGGGGGATTACTAGCACAGATACGCAGTATTTT. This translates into CATSDPVGGITSTDTQYF.

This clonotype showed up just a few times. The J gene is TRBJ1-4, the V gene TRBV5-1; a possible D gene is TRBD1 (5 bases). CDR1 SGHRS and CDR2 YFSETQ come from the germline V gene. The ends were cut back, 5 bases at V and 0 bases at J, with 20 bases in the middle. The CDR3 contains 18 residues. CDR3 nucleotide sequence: TGCGCCAGCAGTCACGACAGTCGGTACTTTGCAACTAATGAAAAACTGTTTTTT. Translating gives CASSHDSRYFATNEKLFF.

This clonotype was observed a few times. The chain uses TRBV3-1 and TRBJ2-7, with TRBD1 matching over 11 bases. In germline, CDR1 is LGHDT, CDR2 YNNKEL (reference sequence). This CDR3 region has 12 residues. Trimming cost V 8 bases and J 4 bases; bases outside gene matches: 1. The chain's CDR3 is CASGTGGYEQYF. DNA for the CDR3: TGTGCCAGCGGGACAGGGGGTTACGAGCAGTACTTC.

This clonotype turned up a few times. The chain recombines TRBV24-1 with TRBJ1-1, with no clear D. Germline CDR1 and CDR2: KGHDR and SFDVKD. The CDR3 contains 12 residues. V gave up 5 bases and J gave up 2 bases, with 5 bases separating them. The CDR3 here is CATSVGNTEAFF. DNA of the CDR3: TGTGCCACCAGTGTCGGAAACACTGAAGCTTTCTTT.

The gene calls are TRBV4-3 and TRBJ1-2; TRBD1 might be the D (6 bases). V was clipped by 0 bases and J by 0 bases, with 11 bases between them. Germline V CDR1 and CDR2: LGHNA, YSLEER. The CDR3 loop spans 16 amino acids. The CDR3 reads CASSQDGTYTNYGYTF. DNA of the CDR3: TGCGCCAGCAGCCAAGACGGGACATACACTAACTATGGCTACACCTTC.

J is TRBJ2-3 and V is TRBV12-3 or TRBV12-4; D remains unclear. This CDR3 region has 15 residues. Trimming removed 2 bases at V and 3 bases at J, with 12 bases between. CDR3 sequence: CASSLHTGGTDTQYF. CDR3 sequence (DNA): TGTGCCAGCAGTTTACACACGGGTGGAACAGATACGCAGTATTTT.

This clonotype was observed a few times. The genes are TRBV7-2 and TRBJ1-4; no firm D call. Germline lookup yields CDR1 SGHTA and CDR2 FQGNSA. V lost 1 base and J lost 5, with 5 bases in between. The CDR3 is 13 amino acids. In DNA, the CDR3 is TGTGCCAGCAGCTTAGTGCTAAATGAAAAACTGTTTTTT. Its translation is CASSLVLNEKLFF. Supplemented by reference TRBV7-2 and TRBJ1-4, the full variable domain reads GAGVSQSPSNKVTEKGKDVELRCDPISGHTALYWYRQSLGQGLEFLIYFQGNSAPDKSGLPSDRFSAERTGGSVSTLTIQRTQQEDSAVYLCASSLVLNEKLFFGSGTQLSVL.